The 21 T cell receptor beta chains given below trace back to one sample, sequenced in a study of CD8+CD57+ T cells in acquired aplastic anemia (dated by TCRdb to the late 2010s). The sequencer was an Illumina HiSeq 2000. Genomic DNA was used as template for profiling of TCR beta VDJ combinations and CDR3 sequences. TCRdb cleaned the public reads at Q25 with fastp, built clones with MiXCR and kept in-frame beta chains. Records with the same CDR3 protein are collapsed into one entry carrying the most frequent genes and DNA. The sample contains some 120,000 distinct CDR3 sequences, 48% of them found a single time. In total, the top ten clones hold roughly 2.6% of the sample. Sequencing input: sorted CD4+, CD8+, or CD8+CD57+ T cells (not recorded which) from PBMCs. All receptors derive from a human donor in good health, serving as a control.

This clonotype came up once. This may come from a read error, since a much larger clone is one base off. J is TRBJ2-2 and V is TRBV11-2; TRBD2 matches 8 bases. Germline assignment: CDR1 SGHAT and CDR2 FQNNGV. The CDR3 has 18 amino acids. V lost 3 bases and J lost 7; bases outside the gene matches: 16. CDR3 bases: TGTGCCAGCAGCTTGGGGCAACCTGGCGGGGGGACGAACGGGGAGCTGTTTTTT. Amino acids: CASSLGQPGGGTNGELFF.

This clonotype was detected many times. The DNA for the CDR3 is TGTGCCAGCTCACCAGGGAAGGATACGCAGTATTTT. This sequence encodes CASSPGKDTQYF. This rearrangement joins TRBV18 to TRBJ2-3; no firm D call. In germline, CDR1 is KGHSH, CDR2 LQKENI. This CDR3 has 12 amino acids. V was clipped by 2 bases and J by 6 bases, with 6 bases between them.

Ten or more counts support this clonotype. The chain links TRBV20-1 to TRBJ2-2, with D maybe TRBD1 (6 bases). Germline assignment: CDR1 DFQATT and CDR2 SNEGSKA (reference sequence). Trimming stripped 0 bases from V and 7 bases from J, with 15 bases between. The CDR3 has 15 amino acids. The chain's CDR3 is CSARDGRGSDGELFF. CDR3 DNA sequence: TGCAGTGCTAGAGACGGTAGGGGGTCGGACGGGGAGCTGTTTTTT.

The chain carries TRBV29-1 and TRBJ2-3; 10 bases agree with TRBD2. This CDR3 region has 15 residues. The junction had 13 bases not matched to a gene; V was cut back by 8 bases and J by 5 bases. Germline V CDR1 and CDR2: SQVTM, ANQGSEA. The CDR3 bases are TGCAGCTTTCATCTAGCGGGGGCAGGCGGAGATACGCAGTATTTT. Translation gives CSFHLAGAGGDTQYF.

A word on this clonotype: This may stem from a read error, because a much larger clone lies one nucleotide away. The DNA of the CDR3 is TGTGCCATCAGTGACTCGACAGGGGGCGCAGATACGCAGTATTTT. Translation: CAISDSTGGADTQYF. The chain joins TRBV10-3 to TRBJ2-3, with 10 nucleotides matching TRBD1. The V segment lost 3 bases and the J segment 4 bases; nucleotides outside the gene matches: 4. This CDR3 spans 15 amino acids. The germline gives CDR1 ENHRY, CDR2 SYGVKD.

This chain connects TRBV5-1 to TRBJ1-4; no definite D call. CDR3 length equals 17 residues. CDR1 and CDR2 (germline): SGHRS, YFSETQ. V was shortened by 2 bases and J by 0 bases, with 14 bases between the two germline ends. In DNA form, the CDR3 reads TGCGCCAGCAGCTTTCAGATGGCGAGTGCAACTAATGAAAAACTGTTTTTT. Protein sequence: CASSFQMASATNEKLFF. Variable domain in full (rest from reference TRBV5-1 and TRBJ1-4): KAGVTQTPRYLIKTRGQQVTLSCSPISGHRSVSWYQQTPGQGLQFLFEYFSETQRNKGNFPGRFSGRQFSNSRSEMNVSTLELGDSALYLCASSFQMASATNEKLFFGSGTQLSVL.

This clonotype was seen many times. This chain connects TRBV12-3 or TRBV12-4 to TRBJ1-1, with D tentatively TRBD1 (5 bases). V lost 2 bases to trimming and J lost 5 bases, with 9 bases between them. There are 13 residues in the CDR3. As DNA, the CDR3 is TGTGCCAGCAGTTTATCAGGGAGAACTGAAGCTTTCTTT. Translated: CASSLSGRTEAFF.

V usage is TRBV20-1 and J usage is TRBJ1-5, with a weak D call TRBD1 (5 bases). V lost 3 bases, J lost 5 bases, and 17 bases lay in between. In germline, CDR1 is DFQATT, CDR2 SNEGSKA (reference sequence). The CDR3 contains 15 residues. As DNA, the CDR3 is TGCAGTGCTAGTGCTACAGGCCCTGGGGATCAGCCCCAGCATTTT. It encodes CSASATGPGDQPQHF.

J is TRBJ1-5 and V is TRBV2, with D perhaps matching TRBD1 (6 bases). CDR1 SNHLY and CDR2 FYNNEI come from the germline V gene. The CDR3 runs 14 residues. V lost 3 bases and J lost 7, with 13 bases in between. The CDR3 DNA sequence: TGTGCCAGCAGTGAGGCAGGGGACTACCAGCCCCAGCATTTT. Translated, it gives CASSEAGDYQPQHF.

This clonotype was seen ten or more times. This chain joins TRBV7-2 and TRBJ1-2; 9 nucleotides match TRBD1. The CDR3 consists of 15 residues. V dropped 6 bases and J dropped 8; count of bases not matched to a gene: 13. The germline V gene has CDR1 SGHTA and CDR2 FQGNSA. CDR3 coding DNA: TGTGCCAGCAGATTGGACAGGGGATTAACGAGGGGCTACACCTTC. It codes for CASRLDRGLTRGYTF.

Regarding this clonotype: The junction differs from germline at one of its ends, possibly a read error. V and J are TRBV24-1 and TRBJ1-4; weak D call: TRBD1 (5 bases). CDR3 size: 14 residues. From germline, CDR1 is KGHDR and CDR2 SFDVKD. The CDR3 DNA sequence: TGTGCCACCAGTGATCCCCGGGACTCCGAAAAACTGCTTTTT. Its translation is CATSDPRDSEKLLF.

V usage is TRBV7-3 and J usage is TRBJ2-7; D not resolved. Germline V gives CDR1 SGHTA, CDR2 FQGTGA. V was shortened by 4 bases and J by 7 bases, with 8 bases between the two germline ends. The CDR3 spans 11 residues. The CDR3 loop reads CASSSVEEQYF. CDR3 DNA: TGTGCCAGCAGCTCCGTCGAGGAGCAGTACTTC.

This clonotype was detected ten times or more. The V call is TRBV19, the J call TRBJ2-3, with 11 bases aligning to TRBD1. Losses at the gene ends were 5 bases for V and 5 bases for J; bases not matched to a gene: 9. CDR3 length: 16 amino acids. Germline V gives CDR1 LNHDA, CDR2 SQIVND (reference sequence). The CDR3 nucleotides read TGTGCCAGTAGTCCGGACAGGGGGCGCTGGGGAGATACGCAGTATTTT. Residues: CASSPDRGRWGDTQYF.

A remark on this clonotype: One end of the junction does not line up with germline, which may come from a read error. This chain joins TRBV9 and TRBJ1-4; D is unresolved. The CDR3 contains 11 residues. The germline V gene encodes CDR1 SGDLS and CDR2 YYNGEE. Written as DNA, the CDR3 is TGTGCCAGCAGCGTCGAAGGGAGTTTGTCTTTT. This gives the protein CASSVEGSLSF.

This clonotype was picked up many times. This chain joins TRBV6-5 and TRBJ2-7; unclear D gene. Trimming removed 2 bases from V and 0 bases from J, with 14 bases in between. Germline assignment: CDR1 MNHEY and CDR2 SVGAGI. The CDR3 loop spans 16 amino acids. The CDR3 DNA sequence: TGTGCCAGCAGTTACACTCATACGGAGAGCTCCTACGAGCAGTACTTC. Its protein product is CASSYTHTESSYEQYF.

As DNA, the CDR3 is TGTGCCACCAGCAGAGTGTTAGCGGGGGGGTTCGAGCAGTACTTC. It codes for CATSRVLAGGFEQYF. The rearrangement uses TRBV15 and TRBJ2-7; TRBD2 agrees at 11 bases. From germline, CDR1 is LNHNV and CDR2 YYDKDF (reference sequence). CDR3 size: 15 residues. J was trimmed by 6 bases and V by 1 base; bases with no gene match: 5.

The V and J genes are TRBV2 and TRBJ2-3; 7 positions agree with TRBD1. The ends lost 4 bases at V and 2 bases at J; junction bases unmatched: 3. CDR3 length: 14 amino acids. The V gene's germline CDR1 is SNHLY and CDR2 FYNNEI. CDR3 in amino acids: CASSGQGFTDTQYF. CDR3 coding DNA: TGTGCCAGCAGTGGACAGGGCTTCACAGATACGCAGTATTTT.

The chain is built from TRBV29-1 and TRBJ2-7; possible D gene TRBD1, 5 bases. Trimming cost V 3 bases and J 6 bases, with 12 bases left between them. The CDR3 spans 12 residues. Germline lookup yields CDR1 SQVTM and CDR2 ANQGSEA. Written as DNA, the CDR3 is TGCAGCGTTGAGTCAGGGTCTGGCGAGCAGTACTTC. It encodes CSVESGSGEQYF.

Sample share makes this clonotype medium-sized (0.01 to 0.1%). This chain uses TRBV24-1 with TRBJ1-5, with a weak D call TRBD1 (5 bases). This CDR3 region has 14 residues. From germline, CDR1 is KGHDR and CDR2 SFDVKD. The V end lost 7 bases, the J end lost 0 bases, and 9 bases lay between the germline ends. The CDR3 loop reads CATRGPYSNQPQHF. DNA for the CDR3: TGTGCCACCAGGGGACCTTATAGCAATCAGCCCCAGCATTTT.

The chain has TRBV29-1 and TRBJ1-3; no firm D call. Germline CDR1 and CDR2: SQVTM and ANQGSEA. V was pared by 5 bases and J by 0 bases, with 2 bases between. The CDR3 extends over 11 amino acids. In DNA, the CDR3 is TGCAGCGTTACCTCTGGAAACACCATATATTTT. Residues: CSVTSGNTIYF.

This clonotype was found many times. The rearrangement joins TRBV6-5 to TRBJ2-7; weak D call: TRBD1 (6 bases). V was pared by 0 bases and J by 0 bases, with 9 bases between. CDR1 is MNHEY and CDR2 is SVGAGI in the germline V gene. This CDR3 comprises 15 residues. The CDR3 DNA reads TGTGCCAGCAGTTACTCGACAGGCTACTCCTACGAGCAGTACTTC. Translation: CASSYSTGYSYEQYF.